The 19 T cell receptor beta chains below come from one sample, sequenced in a study of blood T cell repertoires in COVID-19. Data came from immunoSEQ multiplex PCR; TCRdb stores just in-frame clones and leaves some out. Here the sample spans 100,000 or so clones, roughly 92% being singletons. Specimen: peripheral blood. The receptors shown here come from a woman aged 55-69 years with active COVID-19.

The chain couples TRBV27 to TRBJ2-7; 8 positions agree with TRBD1. Germline V gene lookup returns CDR1 MNHEY and CDR2 SMNVEV (reference sequence). With 6 bases clipped from V and 0 bases from J, the junction kept 16 bases outside the gene matches. The CDR3 is 18 amino acids. The CDR3 reads CASRAGTGARTNSYEQYF. CDR3 DNA sequence: TGTGCCAGCAGGGCCGGGACAGGTGCGCGGACTAACTCCTACGAGCAGTACTTC.

This clone was detected only once. V is TRBV18 and J is TRBJ1-3; possible D gene TRBD1, 5 bases. V was clipped by 3 bases and J by 0 bases, with 6 bases between them. There are 14 residues in the CDR3. Germline V gene sequence: CDR1 KGHSH, CDR2 LQKENI. Here the CDR3 DNA reads TGTGCCAGCTCACCGGACATCTCTGGAAACACCATATATTTT. This translates into CASSPDISGNTIYF.

The chain carries TRBV19 and TRBJ2-2; TRBD2 agrees at 15 bases. There are 21 residues in the CDR3. Germline V lookup: CDR1 LNHDA, CDR2 SQIVND (reference sequence). V lost 5 bases to trimming and J lost 7 bases; unmatched junction nucleotides: 20. CDR3 DNA: TGTGCCAGTAGTGCCGGGACAGGGGTTGGACTAGCGGGAGGGCCTGGCGGGGAGCTGTTTTTT. This encodes CASSAGTGVGLAGGPGGELFF.

The rearrangement joins TRBV6-5 to TRBJ2-3; perhaps TRBD1 as D (6 bases). Looked up from germline, CDR1 is MNHEY and CDR2 is SVGAGI. The CDR3 is 13 residues long. The germline V and J ends were trimmed by 5 bases and 1 base, with 7 bases remaining between them. CDR3 residues: CASSPGGTDTQYF. The CDR3 DNA reads as TGTGCCAGCAGTCCAGGGGGCACAGATACGCAGTATTTT.

In DNA, the CDR3 is TGTGCCAGCAGTTACTCCGCCGGGACATCATCCTACGAGCAGTACTTC. Translation gives CASSYSAGTSSYEQYF. The chain combines TRBV6-5 with TRBJ2-7; perhaps TRBD1 as D (6 bases). Germline-derived CDR1 and CDR2 are MNHEY and SVGAGI. V lost 0 bases to trimming and J lost 1 base, with 13 bases between them. The CDR3 has 16 residues.

The chain is built from TRBV7-8 and TRBJ1-5; a weak D match, TRBD1 (6 bases). Germline V gives CDR1 SGHVS, CDR2 FQNEAQ. The CDR3 has 15 residues. The ends were cut back, 3 bases at V and 0 bases at J, with 9 bases in the middle. The CDR3 region has the DNA TGTGCCAGCAGCTTGACAGGAATTAGCAATCAGCCCCAGCATTTT. Translated, it gives CASSLTGISNQPQHF.

This clone showed up just once. The rearrangement links TRBV18 to TRBJ1-4; D perhaps matches TRBD1 (6 bases). The CDR3 spans 15 residues. The germline V gene has CDR1 KGHSH and CDR2 LQKENI. Trimming removed 3 bases from V and 8 bases from J, with 16 bases in between. The CDR3 DNA follows: TGTGCCAGCTCACCGTCGGGGGGCGAGCGGGAAAAACTGTTTTTT. Amino acid sequence: CASSPSGGEREKLFF.

The chain is built from TRBV28 and TRBJ2-7; D possibly corresponds to TRBD2 (6 bases). Trimming removed 7 bases from V and 2 bases from J, with 12 bases in between. Germline V lookup: CDR1 MDHEN, CDR2 SYDVKM. The CDR3 has 13 residues. CDR3 in amino acids: CASTPGLTYEQYF. CDR3 bases: TGTGCCAGCACCCCGGGACTTACCTACGAGCAGTACTTC.

This chain links TRBV5-5 with TRBJ1-3; 7 positions match TRBD1. Unmatched junction bases numbered 5, after V lost 4 bases and J lost 4 bases. The CDR3 contains 14 residues. Germline values: CDR1 SGHKS, CDR2 YYEKEE (reference sequence). The chain's CDR3 is CASSHRGTGNTIYF. CDR3 bases: TGTGCCAGCAGCCACAGGGGTACGGGAAACACCATATATTTT.

The chain is built from TRBV9 and TRBJ2-6; no firm D call. V shed 6 bases and J shed 1 base, with 11 bases lying between them. Germline values: CDR1 SGDLS, CDR2 YYNGEE. The CDR3 is made up of 15 amino acids. CDR3 bases: TGTGCCAGCACCGTCGGTATGTCTGGGGCCAACGTCCTGACTTTC. It yields the protein CASTVGMSGANVLTF.

In DNA form, the CDR3 reads TGTGCCAGCAGCCTGACAGGGGGCCGGTCAGATACGCAGTATTTT. Its translation: CASSLTGGRSDTQYF. The rearrangement uses TRBV7-3 and TRBJ2-3; 10 nucleotides align to TRBD1. CDR1 is SGHTA, CDR2 FQGTGA, per germline. V lost 5 bases, J lost 4 bases, and 6 bases stayed unmatched. The CDR3 extends over 15 amino acids.

The chain employs TRBV5-1 and TRBJ1-6; 9 bases map to TRBD1. The CDR3 extends over 14 amino acids. The germline V gene has CDR1 SGHRS and CDR2 YFSETQ. V dropped 3 bases and J dropped 10; count of bases not matched to a gene: 5. CDR3 in amino acids: CASSYGQGNSPLHF. The CDR3 DNA sequence: TGCGCCAGCAGCTACGGACAGGGGAACTCACCCCTCCACTTT.

The V call is TRBV6-1, the J call TRBJ2-5, with a weak D call TRBD2 (5 bases). V shed 2 bases and J shed 9 bases, with 13 bases lying between them. The CDR3 consists of 13 residues. Germline CDR1 MNHNS, CDR2 SASEGT. CDR3 loop: CASSEQRTGSQYF. The CDR3 nucleotides read TGTGCCAGCAGTGAACAACGGACGGGGTCCCAGTACTTC.

Only a few counts were recorded for this clone. The genes are TRBV18 and TRBJ1-5, with D hard to call. The germline V gene has CDR1 KGHSH and CDR2 LQKENI. CDR3 length: 13 residues. Trimming took off 3 bases at V and 1 base at J, with 4 bases between the two ends. The DNA of the CDR3 is TGTGCCAGCTCACCGAGGAGCAATCAGCCCCAGCATTTT. This encodes CASSPRSNQPQHF.

J is TRBJ2-2 and V is TRBV5-8, with 10 bases aligning to TRBD1. The CDR3 is 16 residues long. CDR1 is SGHTS, CDR2 YDEGEE, per germline. J gave up 6 bases and V 2 bases, and 7 bases lay outside the gene matches. CDR3 sequence reads: CASSFLLGQGSGELFF. Here the CDR3 DNA reads TGTGCCAGCAGCTTTCTCCTGGGACAGGGGTCCGGGGAGCTGTTTTTT.

The V gene is TRBV7-9, the J gene TRBJ2-5, with TRBD2 matching 8 bases. Germline CDR1 reads SEHNR; CDR2 reads FQNEAQ (reference sequence). CDR3 length: 16 amino acids. Trimming at V came to 5 bases and at J to 5 bases, leaving 13 bases not matched to a gene. CDR3 sequence (DNA): TGTGCCAGCAGCCCCCTAGGAGCGGGAGTACGGGAGACCCAGTACTTC. It is translated as CASSPLGAGVRETQYF.

The genes are TRBV11-2 and TRBJ2-5; TRBD2 agrees at 11 bases. Germline CDR1 and CDR2: SGHAT and FQNNGV. The J segment lost 7 bases and the V segment lost 5 bases, leaving 9 bases of the junction unmatched. The CDR3 sequence is 15 residues long. The DNA for the CDR3 is TGTGCCAGCAGCCCGGGACTAGCGGAGCCGATGACCCAGTACTTC. This gives the protein CASSPGLAEPMTQYF.

CDR3 DNA sequence: TGTGCCAGCTCACTCGACAGACAAGAGACCCAGTACTTC. Protein sequence: CASSLDRQETQYF. This rearrangement joins TRBV18 to TRBJ2-5, with D maybe TRBD1 (5 bases). The CDR3 has 13 residues. Germline CDR1 reads KGHSH; CDR2 reads LQKENI. Trimming cost V 4 bases and J 2 bases, with 8 bases left between them.

In regard to this clone: Other DNA sequences in this specimen translate into the identical CDR3. The chain couples TRBV7-9 to TRBJ1-1, with D possibly being TRBD1 (5 bases). The CDR3 consists of 13 residues. From germline, CDR1 is SEHNR and CDR2 FQNEAQ (reference sequence). The V and J ends lost 3 bases and 2 bases respectively, with 7 bases between them. The DNA of the CDR3 is TGTGCCAGCAGCTTCCAGGGAAACACTGAAGCTTTCTTT. It is translated as CASSFQGNTEAFF.